One TCR beta chain is described in this entry. Antigen unknown. The CDR3 is made up of 14 amino acids. Germline lookup yields CDR1 SGHAT and CDR2 FQNNGV. V was shortened by 5 bases and J by 4 bases, with 14 bases between the two germline ends. The sample belongs to a study of T-cell memory formation after mild COVID-19. Findings and limits, study-wide: Still unconfirmed is whether the second-wave clones peaking on day 37 recognized SARS-CoV-2. Among contracting clones, CD4+ were mainly CM/EM and CD8+ enriched in EMRA.

TCRdb re-called the 5' RACE reads with MiXCR, one entry per CDR3 protein. The sample contains fewer than 350,000 distinct CDR3 sequences, roughly 8% of which appear only once. The chain combines TRBV11-2 with TRBJ1-2; no clear D gene. The sequence was obtained from a man in his late teens or twenties who had mild COVID-19 (a few samples of this study predate the infection). Cell type and time point are not known. Sequencing used PBMCs or a T cell subset sorted from them (not recorded which). The CDR3 here is CASSPGISSYGYTF. The CDR3 bases are TGTGCCAGCAGCCCCGGGATTTCCTCCTATGGCTACACCTTC.